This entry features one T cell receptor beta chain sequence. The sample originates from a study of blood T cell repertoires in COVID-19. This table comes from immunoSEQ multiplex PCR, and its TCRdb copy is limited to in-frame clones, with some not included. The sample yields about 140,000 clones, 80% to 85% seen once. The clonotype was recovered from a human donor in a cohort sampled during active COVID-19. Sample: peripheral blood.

The chain's CDR3 is CASSISLAGGLDEQFF. In DNA form, the CDR3 reads TGTGCCAGTAGTATAAGCCTAGCGGGGGGTCTGGATGAGCAGTTCTTC. V and J are TRBV19 and TRBJ2-1; 11 positions agree with TRBD2. This CDR3 spans 16 amino acids. J was trimmed by 8 bases and V by 2 bases; bases with no gene match: 8. Germline CDR1 LNHDA, CDR2 SQIVND (reference sequence).